Presented here are 24 T cell receptor beta chains from one specimen sequenced in a study of multiple sclerosis patients with progressive multifocal leukoencephalopathy. Sequenced by immunoSEQ multiplex PCR; TCRdb stores in-frame clones only, minus some. The sample consists of 25,000 to 30,000 clones, around 89% of them appearing once. Time point here: before natalizumab initiation. Sequencing was performed on PBMCs. The receptor set was obtained from a human donor with multiple sclerosis.

This chain uses TRBV7-9 with TRBJ2-2, with no clear D. Trimming shortened V by 2 bases and J by 6 bases, and 7 bases separated the two germline ends. Per the germline V gene, CDR1 is SEHNR and CDR2 is FQNEAQ (reference sequence). This CDR3 region has 13 residues. The CDR3 spells CASSLKGAGELFF. CDR3 nucleotides: TGTGCCAGCAGCTTAAAAGGAGCCGGGGAGCTGTTTTTT.

This chain joins TRBV7-9 and TRBJ1-1; TRBD1 might be the D (6 bases). The CDR3 extends over 16 amino acids. The germline V gene has CDR1 SEHNR and CDR2 FQNEAQ (reference sequence). V lost 5 bases and J 0 bases, leaving 16 bases between the germline ends. Here the CDR3 DNA reads TGTGCCAGCAGCATCGACAGGAGTTACATGAACACTGAAGCTTTCTTT. Its translation: CASSIDRSYMNTEAFF.

CDR3 protein: CAWSNGGSAPQETQYF. The CDR3 DNA reads TGTGCCTGGAGTAACGGCGGAAGTGCCCCCCAAGAGACCCAGTACTTC. The J gene is TRBJ2-5, the V gene TRBV30; no reliable D call. The CDR3 is made up of 16 amino acids. Germline CDR1 and CDR2: GTSNPN and SVGIG (reference sequence). Deletions cut 2 bases from V and 1 base from J, with 17 bases between.

The chain couples TRBV6-4 to TRBJ1-1; no clear D gene. Germline V gene data show CDR1 as MRHNA and CDR2 as SNTAGT. V gave up 3 bases and J gave up 0 bases, with 11 bases separating them. This CDR3 comprises 15 residues. CDR3 sequence: CASSESPDMNTEAFF. The CDR3 DNA sequence: TGTGCCAGCAGTGAGTCACCCGATATGAACACTGAAGCTTTCTTT.

CDR3 sequence (DNA): TGCGCCAGCAGGGGAGTCTTCTATGGCTACACCTTC. This gives the protein CASRGVFYGYTF. This chain links TRBV10-2 with TRBJ1-2; D gene uncertain. V dropped 6 bases and J dropped 4 bases, with 9 bases sitting between them. Germline CDR1 WSHSY, CDR2 SAAADI. The CDR3 runs 12 residues.

This clone was detected once. This chain connects TRBV9 to TRBJ2-5, with 7 nucleotides matching TRBD1. The J call may be faulty, since TRBJ2-7 better matches the DNA end. The germline V gene has CDR1 SGDLS and CDR2 YYNGEE. This CDR3 comprises 14 residues. CDR3 in DNA: TGTGCCAGCAGCGGCCGGGACAGACCCTACGAGCAGTACTTC. Its translation is CASSGRDRPYEQYF.

The chain is built from TRBV2 and TRBJ1-4; D unclear. Germline assignment: CDR1 SNHLY and CDR2 FYNNEI. The CDR3 contains 15 residues. Trimming removed 1 base at V and 4 bases at J, with 10 bases between. CDR3 sequence: CASSEVPGGNEKLFF. The CDR3 DNA reads TGTGCCAGCAGTGAAGTACCAGGAGGTAATGAAAAACTGTTTTTT.

The J gene is TRBJ1-1, the V gene TRBV5-8; D is unresolved. Germline assignment: CDR1 SGHTS and CDR2 YDEGEE. V dropped 5 bases and J dropped 8 bases, with 10 bases sitting between them. The CDR3 covers 11 residues. Written as DNA, the CDR3 is TGTGCCAGCAGTAGAATGGGGGAAGCTTTCTTT. Protein sequence: CASSRMGEAFF.

This rearrangement joins TRBV30 to TRBJ1-1; D is perhaps TRBD1 (5 bases). Germline V gene sequence: CDR1 GTSNPN, CDR2 SVGIG (reference sequence). This CDR3 region has 18 residues. Trimming took 1 base from V and 3 from J, leaving 24 bases between them. The CDR3 loop reads CAWSAPDGFGAWDTEAFF. CDR3 bases: TGTGCCTGGAGTGCACCGGATGGTTTCGGGGCGTGGGACACTGAAGCTTTCTTT.

The chain carries TRBV6-1 and TRBJ2-5, with D maybe TRBD2 (5 bases). With the DNA end fitting TRBJ2-7 better, the J assignment may be wrong. In germline, CDR1 is MNHNS, CDR2 SASEGT. The CDR3 runs 12 residues. CDR3: CASSLDFYEQYF. The CDR3 bases are TGTGCCAGCAGTCTGGACTTCTACGAGCAGTACTTC.

The count of this clone is one. The chain combines TRBV9 with TRBJ1-6; TRBD1 is a possible D gene (5 bases). V was clipped by 5 bases and J by 7 bases, with 10 bases between them. Germline values: CDR1 SGDLS, CDR2 YYNGEE. The CDR3 is 13 residues long. CDR3 coding DNA: TGTGCCAGCAGGGGGCAGGAAAATTCACCCCTCCACTTT. As protein: CASRGQENSPLHF.

This chain joins TRBV9 and TRBJ1-6; unclear D gene. CDR3 length: 16 residues. The V and J ends lost 0 bases and 1 base respectively, with 8 bases between them. Germline CDR1 and CDR2: SGDLS and YYNGEE. The CDR3 loop reads CASSVGGDSYNSPLHF. The CDR3 DNA is TGTGCCAGCAGCGTAGGTGGGGATTCCTATAATTCACCCCTCCACTTT.

V and J are TRBV28 and TRBJ1-2; a possible D gene is TRBD1 (5 bases). Germline assignment: CDR1 MDHEN and CDR2 SYDVKM. V was trimmed by 3 bases and J by 7 bases, leaving 18 bases between them. There are 15 residues in the CDR3. The CDR3 loop reads CASSFPQGLGSGYTF. CDR3 DNA: TGTGCCAGCAGTTTCCCCCAGGGCCTAGGGAGTGGCTACACCTTC.

The CDR3 region is CATSRDEGWGTDTQYF. CDR3 sequence (DNA): TGTGCCACCAGCAGGGACGAGGGGTGGGGGACAGATACGCAGTATTTT. The chain links TRBV15 to TRBJ2-3; possibly TRBD1 or TRBD2 for D (5 bases each). The CDR3 has 16 amino acids. Germline lookup yields CDR1 LNHNV and CDR2 YYDKDF (reference sequence). The V end lost 3 bases, the J end lost 3 bases, and 16 bases lay between the germline ends.

J is TRBJ2-7 and V is TRBV30, with 7 bases matching TRBD2. CDR1 and CDR2 (germline): GTSNPN, SVGIG (reference sequence). With V trimmed by 2 bases and J by 2 bases, 3 bases remained unmatched. This CDR3 is 13 amino acids long. The CDR3 protein is CAWSKRGTYEQYF. The CDR3 DNA sequence: TGTGCCTGGAGTAAGCGGGGTACCTACGAGCAGTACTTC.

V gene TRBV4-2 combines with J gene TRBJ2-1; D tentatively reads TRBD1 or TRBD2 (5 bases each). The CDR3 is 13 residues long. Trimming took off 3 bases at V and 8 bases at J, with 11 bases between the two ends. Germline CDR1 reads LGHNA; CDR2 reads YNFKEQ. CDR3 amino acids: CASSQGLGDEQFF. The CDR3 DNA reads TGTGCCAGCAGCCAGGGTCTGGGGGATGAGCAGTTCTTC.

Remarks on this clone: The CDR3 carries no conserved terminal phenylalanine or tryptophan, so it likely arises from a read error. The chain has TRBV25-1 and TRBJ1-1; D gene unclear. The CDR3 loop spans 11 amino acids. The germline V gene encodes CDR1 MGHDK and CDR2 SYGVNS. Trimming shortened V by 5 bases and J by 10 bases, and 11 bases separated the two germline ends. CDR3 protein: CASSSELGAFL. DNA of the CDR3: TGTGCCAGCAGTAGTGAGTTGGGAGCTTTCCTT.

This chain connects TRBV7-2 to TRBJ2-7, with 9 positions matching TRBD1. V was clipped by 5 bases and J by 7 bases; unmatched bases: 15. Per the germline V gene, CDR1 is SGHTA and CDR2 is FQGNSA. The CDR3 contains 16 residues. The CDR3 bases are TGTGCCAGCAGCAGGGGGGCACAGGGGGCCATGGGGGAGCAGTACTTC. This sequence encodes CASSRGAQGAMGEQYF.

The chain uses TRBV11-1 and TRBJ1-6, with D possibly being TRBD1 (5 bases). CDR3 size: 15 residues. Germline CDR1 reads SGHAT; CDR2 reads FQDESV (reference sequence). Trimming removed 1 base from V and 14 bases from J, with 18 bases in between. The CDR3 is CASSLGGTPTEALHF. CDR3 bases: TGTGCCAGCAGCTTAGGGGGGACCCCAACTGAGGCCCTCCACTTT.

The chain combines TRBV10-3 with TRBJ1-1; D remains unclear. Trimming removed 7 bases at V and 1 base at J, with 7 bases between. The CDR3 is 12 amino acids. Looked up from germline, CDR1 is ENHRY and CDR2 is SYGVKD. CDR3 protein: CAITSGNTEAFF. Written as DNA, the CDR3 is TGTGCCATCACGTCAGGGAACACTGAAGCTTTCTTT.

The gene calls are TRBV27 and TRBJ2-7; TRBD2 is a possible D gene (7 bases). CDR3 length: 15 amino acids. Germline loops: CDR1 MNHEY, CDR2 SMNVEV (reference sequence). V was cut by 6 bases and J by 2 bases, with 17 bases left in between. CDR3 nucleotides: TGTGCCAGCAGCCCAAAGGGGGGGCCCCCCTACGAGCAGTACTTC. Its translation: CASSPKGGPPYEQYF.

The chain is built from TRBV18 and TRBJ2-7, with TRBD2 identical over 10 bases. Germline CDR1 reads KGHSH; CDR2 reads LQKENI. Trimming removed 3 bases from V and 4 bases from J; junction bases left unmatched: 21. CDR3 length equals 20 residues. As DNA, the CDR3 is TGTGCCAGCTCACCCACTGCGGGAAGCGGGGGGGCCCAGAAGGGGTACGAGCAGTACTTC. Amino acid sequence: CASSPTAGSGGAQKGYEQYF.

This chain uses TRBV14 with TRBJ1-6; 7 bases are shared with TRBD1. V shed 0 bases and J 5 bases; nucleotides not matched to a gene: 16. CDR3 size: 20 residues. In germline, CDR1 is SGHDN, CDR2 FVKESK. The CDR3 sequence is CASSQDGGFRDSWDNSPLHF. The CDR3 nucleotides are TGTGCCAGCAGCCAAGATGGGGGTTTCCGGGACAGTTGGGATAATTCACCCCTCCACTTT.

The chain is built from TRBV9 and TRBJ1-2, with 9 bases matching TRBD1. The CDR3 runs 17 residues. Germline assignment: CDR1 SGDLS and CDR2 YYNGEE. Unmatched junction bases numbered 16, after V lost 3 bases and J lost 7 bases. The CDR3 DNA sequence: TGTGCCAGCAGCGCCGCCAGTACAGGGGGCGCCTCTGTTGGCTACACCTTC. Amino acids: CASSAASTGGASVGYTF.